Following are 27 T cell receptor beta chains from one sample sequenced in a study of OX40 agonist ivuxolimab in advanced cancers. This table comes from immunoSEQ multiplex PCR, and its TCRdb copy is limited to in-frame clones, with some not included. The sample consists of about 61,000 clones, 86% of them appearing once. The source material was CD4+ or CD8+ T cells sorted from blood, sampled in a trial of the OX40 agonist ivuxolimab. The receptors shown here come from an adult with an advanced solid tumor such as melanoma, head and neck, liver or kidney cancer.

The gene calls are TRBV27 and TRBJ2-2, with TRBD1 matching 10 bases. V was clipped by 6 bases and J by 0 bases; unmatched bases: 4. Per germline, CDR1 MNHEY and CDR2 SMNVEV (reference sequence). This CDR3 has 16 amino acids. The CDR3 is CASRDRGATNTGELFF. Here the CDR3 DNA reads TGTGCCAGCAGGGACAGGGGGGCGACGAACACCGGGGAGCTGTTTTTT.

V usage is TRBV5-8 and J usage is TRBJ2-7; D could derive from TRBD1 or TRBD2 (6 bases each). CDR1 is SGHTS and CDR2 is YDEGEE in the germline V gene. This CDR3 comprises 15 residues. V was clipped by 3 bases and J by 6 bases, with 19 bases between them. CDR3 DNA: TGTGCCAGCAGCTCACAGACAGGAGGGGTTGGCGAGCAGTACTTC. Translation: CASSSQTGGVGEQYF. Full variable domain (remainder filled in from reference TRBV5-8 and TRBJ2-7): EAGVTQSPTHLIKTRGQQATLRCSPISGHTSVYWYQQALGLGLQFLLWYDEGEERNRGNFPPRFSGRQFPNYSSELNVNALELEDSALYLCASSSQTGGVGEQYFGPGTRLTVT.

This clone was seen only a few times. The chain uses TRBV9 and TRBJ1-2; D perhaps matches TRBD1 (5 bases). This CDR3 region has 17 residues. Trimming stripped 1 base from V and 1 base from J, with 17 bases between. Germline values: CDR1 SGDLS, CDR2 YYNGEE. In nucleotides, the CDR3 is TGTGCCAGCAGCGTAAGACCGGACCGGGGGGTTAACTATGGCTACACCTTC. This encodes CASSVRPDRGVNYGYTF.

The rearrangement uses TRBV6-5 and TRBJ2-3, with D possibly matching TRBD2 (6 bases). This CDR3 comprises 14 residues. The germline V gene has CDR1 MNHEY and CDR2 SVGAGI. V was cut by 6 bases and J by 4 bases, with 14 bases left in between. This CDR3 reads CASSPWGVPDTQYF. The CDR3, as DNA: TGTGCCAGCAGCCCCTGGGGGGTTCCAGATACGCAGTATTTT.

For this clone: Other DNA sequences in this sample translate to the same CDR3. The CDR3 nucleotides are TGTGCCAGCTCACCCGCCCAGAACACTGAAGCTTTCTTT. This translates into CASSPAQNTEAFF. V is TRBV18 and J is TRBJ1-1; D not certain. V was shortened by 3 bases and J by 1 base, with 6 bases between the two germline ends. Germline CDR1 reads KGHSH; CDR2 reads LQKENI. The CDR3 totals 13 residues.

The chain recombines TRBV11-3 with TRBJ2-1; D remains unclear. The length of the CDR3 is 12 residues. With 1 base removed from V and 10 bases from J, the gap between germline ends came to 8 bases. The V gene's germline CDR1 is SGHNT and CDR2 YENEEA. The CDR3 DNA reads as TGTGCCAGCAGCTTAGGCAGCGACGAGCAGTTCTTC. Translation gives CASSLGSDEQFF.

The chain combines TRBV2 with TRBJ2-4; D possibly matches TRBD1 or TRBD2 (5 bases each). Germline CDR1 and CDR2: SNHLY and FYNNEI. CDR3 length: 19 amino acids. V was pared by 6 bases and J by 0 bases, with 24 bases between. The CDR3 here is CASSGIGNRQTLAKNIQYF. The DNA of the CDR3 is TGTGCCAGCAGCGGGATAGGAAATAGACAGACACTAGCCAAAAACATTCAGTACTTC.

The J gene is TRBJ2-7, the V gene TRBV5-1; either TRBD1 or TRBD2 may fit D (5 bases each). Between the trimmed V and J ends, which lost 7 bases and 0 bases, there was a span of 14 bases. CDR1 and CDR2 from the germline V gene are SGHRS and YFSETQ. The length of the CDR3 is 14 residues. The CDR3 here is CASGPGTASYEQYF. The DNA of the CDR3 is TGCGCCAGCGGGCCCGGGACGGCCTCCTACGAGCAGTACTTC.

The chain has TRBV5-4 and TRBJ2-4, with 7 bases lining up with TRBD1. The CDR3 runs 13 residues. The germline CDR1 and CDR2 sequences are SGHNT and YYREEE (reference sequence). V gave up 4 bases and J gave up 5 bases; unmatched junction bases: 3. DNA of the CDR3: TGTGCCAGCAGCCAGGACAGGCAAAACATTCAGTACTTC. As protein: CASSQDRQNIQYF.

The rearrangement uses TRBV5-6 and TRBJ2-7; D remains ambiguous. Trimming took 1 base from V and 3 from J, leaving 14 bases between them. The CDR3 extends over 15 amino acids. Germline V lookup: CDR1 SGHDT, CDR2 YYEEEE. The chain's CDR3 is CASSLLTPSVYEQYF. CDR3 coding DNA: TGTGCCAGCAGCTTGCTGACACCGAGTGTCTACGAGCAGTACTTC.

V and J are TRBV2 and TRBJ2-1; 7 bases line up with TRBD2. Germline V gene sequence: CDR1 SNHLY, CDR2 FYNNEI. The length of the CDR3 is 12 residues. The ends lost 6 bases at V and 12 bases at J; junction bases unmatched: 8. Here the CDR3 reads CASSPDGRSQFF. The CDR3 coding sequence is TGTGCCAGCAGCCCCGACGGGAGGTCGCAGTTCTTC. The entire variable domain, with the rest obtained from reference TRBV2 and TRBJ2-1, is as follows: EPEVTQTPSHQVTQMGQEVILRCVPISNHLYFYWYRQILGQKVEFLVSFYNNEISEKSEIFDDQFSVERPDGSNFTLKIRSTKLEDSAMYFCASSPDGRSQFFGPGTRLTVL.

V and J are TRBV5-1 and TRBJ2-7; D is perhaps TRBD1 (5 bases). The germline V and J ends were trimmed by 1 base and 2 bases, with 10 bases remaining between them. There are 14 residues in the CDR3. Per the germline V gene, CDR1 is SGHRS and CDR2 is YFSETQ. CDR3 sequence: CASSLLDTTYEQYF. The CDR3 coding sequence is TGCGCCAGCAGCTTGTTGGACACGACCTACGAGCAGTACTTC.

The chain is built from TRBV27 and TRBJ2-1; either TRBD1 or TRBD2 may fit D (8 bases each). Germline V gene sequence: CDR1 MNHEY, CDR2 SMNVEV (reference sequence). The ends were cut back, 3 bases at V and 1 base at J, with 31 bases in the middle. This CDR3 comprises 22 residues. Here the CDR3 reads CASSLKHSGQGASGLSYNEQFF. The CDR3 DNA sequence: TGTGCCAGCAGTTTGAAACATTCGGGGCAGGGGGCTAGCGGGCTTTCCTACAATGAGCAGTTCTTC.

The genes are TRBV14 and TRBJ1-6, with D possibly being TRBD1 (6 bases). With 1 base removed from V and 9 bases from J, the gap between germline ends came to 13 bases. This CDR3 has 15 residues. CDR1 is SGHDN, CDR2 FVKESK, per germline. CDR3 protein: CASSQGQGRISPLHF. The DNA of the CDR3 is TGTGCCAGCAGCCAAGGGCAGGGGAGAATTTCACCCCTCCACTTT.

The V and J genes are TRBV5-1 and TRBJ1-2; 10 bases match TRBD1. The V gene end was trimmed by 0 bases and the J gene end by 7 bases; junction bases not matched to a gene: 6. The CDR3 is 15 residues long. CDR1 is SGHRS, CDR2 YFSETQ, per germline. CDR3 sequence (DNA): TGCGCCAGCAGCTTGGTTGCCGGGACAGGGGTTGGCTACACCTTC. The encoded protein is CASSLVAGTGVGYTF.

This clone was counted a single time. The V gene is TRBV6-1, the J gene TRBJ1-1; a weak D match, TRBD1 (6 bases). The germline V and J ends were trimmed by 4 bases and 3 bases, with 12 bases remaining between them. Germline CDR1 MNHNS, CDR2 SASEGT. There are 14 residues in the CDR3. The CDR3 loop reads CASSGRGRDTEAFF. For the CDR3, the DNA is TGTGCCAGCAGTGGCAGGGGCCGGGACACTGAAGCTTTCTTT.

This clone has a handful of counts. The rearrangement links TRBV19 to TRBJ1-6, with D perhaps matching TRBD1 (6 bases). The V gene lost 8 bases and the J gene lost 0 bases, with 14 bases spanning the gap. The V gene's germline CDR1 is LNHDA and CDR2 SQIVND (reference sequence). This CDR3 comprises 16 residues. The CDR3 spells CASRKQGGSYNSPLHF. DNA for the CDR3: TGTGCCAGTCGGAAACAGGGCGGCTCCTATAATTCACCCCTCCACTTT.

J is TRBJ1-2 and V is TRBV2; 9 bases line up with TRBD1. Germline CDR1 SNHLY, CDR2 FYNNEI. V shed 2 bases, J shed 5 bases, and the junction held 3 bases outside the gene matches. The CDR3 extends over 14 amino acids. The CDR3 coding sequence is TGTGCCAGCAGTGAAACCGGGACAGGGTATGGCTACACCTTC. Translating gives CASSETGTGYGYTF.

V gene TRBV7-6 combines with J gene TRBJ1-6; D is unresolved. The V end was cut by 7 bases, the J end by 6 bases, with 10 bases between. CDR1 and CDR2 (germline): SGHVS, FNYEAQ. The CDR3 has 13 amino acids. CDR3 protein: CASKLDLNSPLHF. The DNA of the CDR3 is TGTGCCAGCAAGTTGGATCTTAATTCACCCCTCCACTTT.

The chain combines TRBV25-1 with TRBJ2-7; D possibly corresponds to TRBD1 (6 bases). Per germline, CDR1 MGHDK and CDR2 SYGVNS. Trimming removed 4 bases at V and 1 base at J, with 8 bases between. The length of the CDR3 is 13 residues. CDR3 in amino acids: CASSGQGSYEQYF. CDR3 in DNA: TGTGCCAGCAGTGGGCAGGGGTCCTACGAGCAGTACTTC.

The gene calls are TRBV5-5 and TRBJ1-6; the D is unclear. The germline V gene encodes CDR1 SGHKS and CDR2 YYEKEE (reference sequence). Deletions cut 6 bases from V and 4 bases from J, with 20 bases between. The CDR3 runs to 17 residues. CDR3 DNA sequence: TGTGCCAGCACCTCGGGAGAGCGACCGTATTATAATTCACCCCTCCACTTT. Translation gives CASTSGERPYYNSPLHF. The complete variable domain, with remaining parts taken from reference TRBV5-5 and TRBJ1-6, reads DAGVTQSPTHLIKTRGQQVTLRCSPISGHKSVSWYQQVLGQGPQFIFQYYEKEERGRGNFPDRFSARQFPNYSSELNVNALLLGDSALYLCASTSGERPYYNSPLHFGNGTRLTVT.

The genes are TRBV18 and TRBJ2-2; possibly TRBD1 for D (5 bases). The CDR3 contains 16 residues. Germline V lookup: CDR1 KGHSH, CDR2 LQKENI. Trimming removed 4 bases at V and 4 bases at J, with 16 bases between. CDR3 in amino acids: CASSRDSHPGTGELFF. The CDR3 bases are TGTGCCAGCTCACGCGACAGCCACCCCGGCACCGGGGAGCTGTTTTTT.

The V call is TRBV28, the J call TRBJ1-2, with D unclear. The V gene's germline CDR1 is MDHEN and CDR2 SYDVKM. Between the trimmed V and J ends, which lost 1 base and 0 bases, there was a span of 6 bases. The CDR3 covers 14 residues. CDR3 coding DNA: TGTGCCAGCAGTTTATTCAACCCTAACTATGGCTACACCTTC. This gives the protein CASSLFNPNYGYTF.

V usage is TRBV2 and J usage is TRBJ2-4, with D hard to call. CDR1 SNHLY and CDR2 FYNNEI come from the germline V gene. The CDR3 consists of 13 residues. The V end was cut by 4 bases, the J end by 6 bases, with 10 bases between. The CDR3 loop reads CASSVANPNIQYF. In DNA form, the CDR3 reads TGTGCCAGCAGTGTGGCTAATCCAAACATTCAGTACTTC.

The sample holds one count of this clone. The CDR3 region has the DNA TGTGCCAGCAGAGAAAGAGGCACAGGGCGATCCGAGACCCAGTACTTC. Translating it yields CASRERGTGRSETQYF. The rearrangement uses TRBV6-1 and TRBJ2-5, with D tentatively TRBD1 (6 bases). The V and J ends lost 6 bases and 5 bases respectively, with 22 bases between them. CDR1 MNHNS and CDR2 SASEGT come from the germline V gene. CDR3 length: 16 amino acids.

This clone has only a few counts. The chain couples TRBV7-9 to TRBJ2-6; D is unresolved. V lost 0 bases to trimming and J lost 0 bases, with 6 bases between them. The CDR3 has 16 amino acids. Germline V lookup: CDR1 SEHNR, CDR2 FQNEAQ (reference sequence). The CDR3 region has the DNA TGTGCCAGCAGCTTAGCGCACAACTCTGGGGCCAACGTCCTGACTTTC. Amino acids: CASSLAHNSGANVLTF.

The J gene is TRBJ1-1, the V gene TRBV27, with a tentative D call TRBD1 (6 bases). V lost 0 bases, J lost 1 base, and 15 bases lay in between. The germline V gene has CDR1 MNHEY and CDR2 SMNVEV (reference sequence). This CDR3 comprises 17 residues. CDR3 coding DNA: TGTGCCAGCAGTTTATCCCCACTTAGGGGGAGGAACACTGAAGCTTTCTTT. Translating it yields CASSLSPLRGRNTEAFF.